The present T cell receptor beta chain was sequenced within a study of cytomegalovirus exposure and HLA in healthy donors. The PCR used 60 Vbeta and 13 Jbeta primers. Method: immunoSEQ multiplex PCR; TCRdb's copy keeps in-frame clones and lacks some. This table holds about 120,000 clones, over 70% found once. The TCR originated in a woman between 40 and 50 years old in good health and CMV-seronegative. Sequencing used PBMCs.

This chain's CDR3 is CASRHGRDRGASTDTQYF. Written as DNA, the CDR3 is TGTGCCAGCAGACACGGCCGGGACAGGGGTGCTAGCACAGATACGCAGTATTTT. The rearrangement uses TRBV28 and TRBJ2-3, with 10 bases that match TRBD1. Germline-derived CDR1 and CDR2 are MDHEN and SYDVKM. This CDR3 region has 18 residues. With V trimmed by 6 bases and J by 0 bases, 12 bases remained unmatched.